This TCR beta chain was captured in a study of lymphopenia after photon versus proton radiotherapy. Study-wide results and caveats: Photon-treated patients lost naive T cells and TCR diversity; proton-treated stayed stable. A bigger post-nadir fall in TCR diversity correlated inversely with survival time in deceased patients.

By sample fraction, this clone is medium-sized (0.01 to 0.1%). What it binds is unknown. Clones were read by immunoSEQ multiplex PCR, and TCRdb kept only the in-frame ones, dropping some. Found here are around 30,000 clones, 80% to 90% of them singletons; the top ten hold about 6.6%. The V end lost 4 bases, the J end lost 5 bases, and 15 bases lay between the germline ends. The CDR3 runs 14 residues. CDR1 and CDR2 (germline): MNHEY, SMNVEV (reference sequence). Material: peripheral blood, obtained from a patient treated with proton-based radiotherapy. V usage is TRBV27 and J usage is TRBJ2-7; maybe TRBD2 (6 bases). The clonotype originates from a woman aged 70-85 years with pancreatic cancer. Some clones in this sample may be carry-over from other donors' samples. The CDR3 region is CASSSAGLTHEQYF. Here the CDR3 DNA reads TGTGCCAGCAGTTCAGCGGGCCTCACCCACGAGCAGTACTTC.